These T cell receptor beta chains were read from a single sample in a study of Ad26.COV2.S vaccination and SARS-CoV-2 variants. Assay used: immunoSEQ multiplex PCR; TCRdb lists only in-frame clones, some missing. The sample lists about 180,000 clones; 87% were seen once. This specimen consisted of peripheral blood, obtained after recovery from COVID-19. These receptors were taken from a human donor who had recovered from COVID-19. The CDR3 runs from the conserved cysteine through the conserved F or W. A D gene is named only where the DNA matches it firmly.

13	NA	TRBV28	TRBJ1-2	CASLGGGNYGYTF	TGTGCCAGCCTAGGGGGGGGTAACTATGGCTACACCTTC
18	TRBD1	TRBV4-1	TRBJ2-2	CASSQPKDRFANTGELFF	TGCGCCAGCAGCCAACCGAAGGACAGGTTCGCGAACACCGGGGAGCTGTTTTTT
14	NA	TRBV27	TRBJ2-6	CASSPRTGANVLTF	TGTGCCAGCAGTCCCCGTACTGGGGCCAACGTCCTGACTTTC
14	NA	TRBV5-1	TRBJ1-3	CASSDTGSLNTIYF	TGCGCCAGCAGCGATACAGGGTCCTTGAACACCATATATTTT
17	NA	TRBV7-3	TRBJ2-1	CASSLRKVGASYNEQFF	TGTGCCAGCAGCTTACGGAAGGTAGGAGCCTCCTACAATGAGCAGTTCTTC
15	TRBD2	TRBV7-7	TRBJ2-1	CASSLNSGEYNEQFF	TGTGCTAGCAGCTTAAATAGCGGGGAGTACAATGAGCAGTTCTTC
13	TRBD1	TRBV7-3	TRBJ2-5	CASSDRGGGTQYF	TGTGCCAGCAGCGACAGGGGTGGCGGGACCCAGTACTTC
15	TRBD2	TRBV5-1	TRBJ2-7	CASSLGGLREVEQYF	TGCGCCAGCAGCCTTGGGGGCTTGCGGGAGGTCGAGCAGTACTTC
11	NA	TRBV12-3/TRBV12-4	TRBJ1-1	CASRYNTEAFF	TGTGCCAGCAGATACAACACTGAAGCTTTCTTT
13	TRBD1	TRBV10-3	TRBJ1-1	CAISRQGGTEAFF	TGTGCCATCAGTCGACAGGGAGGCACTGAAGCTTTCTTT